Listed below are T cell receptor beta chains from one sample, sequenced in a study of blood T cell repertoires in COVID-19. TCRdb keeps only in-frame clones here, not all; method: immunoSEQ multiplex PCR. The sample lists 250,000 or so clones, approximately 86% occurring once. Sequenced material: PBMCs or T cells enriched from blood (not recorded which). All receptors come from a young woman who had recovered from COVID-19. Each CDR3 is given with its conserved first and last residue. The order of the fields is clone size, J gene, V gene, D gene, CDR3 protein, CDR3 DNA. D genes are given only for firm matches. Clone size is not always given. Where it is, it says once, few, many or a class for expanded clones.

NA | TRBJ1-2 | TRBV29-1 | TRBD1 | CSVRDRGLVGYTF | TGCAGCGTCCGGGACAGGGGGCTTGTTGGCTACACCTTC
once | TRBJ2-1 | TRBV28 | TRBD2 | CASSFALAGTHEQFF | TGTGCCAGCAGTTTTGCGCTAGCGGGTACCCATGAGCAGTTCTTC
once | TRBJ2-7 | TRBV2 | TRBD2 | CASSERGGFAYEQYF | TGTGCCAGCAGTGAACGGGGGGGGTTCGCCTACGAGCAGTACTTC
NA | TRBJ1-2 | TRBV7-2 | TRBD1 | CASSPPGQGAGYGYTF | TGTGCCAGCAGCCCTCCGGGACAGGGGGCGGGGTATGGCTACACCTTC
NA | TRBJ2-7 | TRBV5-6 | TRBD1 | CASSYGTGDAYEQYF | TGTGCCAGCAGCTATGGGACAGGCGATGCCTACGAGCAGTACTTC
once | TRBJ1-5 | TRBV9 | NA | CASSRAEDSNQPQHF | TGTGCCAGCAGCAGAGCCGAGGATAGCAATCAGCCCCAGCATTTT
NA | TRBJ2-3 | TRBV9 | TRBD1 | CASSPGTGGTDTQYF | TGTGCCAGCAGCCCTGGGACAGGGGGCACAGATACGCAGTATTTT
NA | TRBJ2-2 | TRBV14 | NA | CASSQGLNTGELFF | TGTGCCAGCAGCCAGGGGCTCAACACCGGGGAGCTGTTTTTT
NA | TRBJ2-3 | TRBV10-3 | NA | CAISEGKARSTTDTQYF | TGTGCCATCAGTGAGGGAAAGGCTAGGTCCACTACAGATACGCAGTATTTT
NA | TRBJ2-5 | TRBV5-1 | TRBD2 | CASSHGLAGPSGETQYF | TGCGCCAGCAGCCACGGACTAGCGGGACCATCGGGGGAGACCCAGTACTTC
once | TRBJ2-2 | TRBV27 | TRBD1 | CASRSQGAPTGELFF | TGTGCCAGCAGGTCACAGGGGGCGCCCACCGGGGAGCTGTTTTTT
NA | TRBJ1-2 | TRBV11-2 | NA | CASSQNGVYGYTF | TGTGCCAGCAGCCAAAACGGGGTCTATGGCTACACCTTC
NA | TRBJ1-4 | TRBV28 | NA | CASSPAVPATNEKLFF | TGTGCCAGCAGTCCCGCGGTCCCCGCAACTAATGAAAAACTGTTTTTT
NA | TRBJ1-4 | TRBV7-9 | NA | CASSLSAGINLKKLFF | TGTGCCAGCAGCTTATCGGCCGGGATAAACTTGAAAAAACTGTTTTTT
NA | TRBJ2-5 | TRBV11-3 | TRBD2 | CASSLGGGILNQYF | TGTGCCAGCAGCTTAGGCGGGGGGATCCTAAACCAGTACTTC
NA | TRBJ2-1 | TRBV6-4 | NA | CASSAESSYNEQFF | TGTGCCAGCAGTGCCGAGAGCTCCTACAATGAGCAGTTCTTC
NA | TRBJ2-3 | TRBV5-1 | NA | CASSLVVSAGTDTQYF | TGCGCCAGCAGCTTGGTGGTCTCGGCGGGGACAGATACGCAGTATTTT
NA | TRBJ1-1 | TRBV27 | NA | CASSLLYRTEAFF | TGTGCCAGCAGTTTACTTTACAGGACTGAAGCTTTCTTT
NA | TRBJ2-7 | TRBV28 | NA | CASSWRGYEQYF | TGTGCCAGCAGCTGGCGGGGATACGAGCAGTACTTC
NA | TRBJ2-2 | TRBV15 | TRBD2 | CATSRGSGGSTGELFF | TGTGCCACCAGCAGAGGTTCGGGGGGAAGCACCGGGGAGCTGTTTTTT
NA | TRBJ2-1 | TRBV5-1 | NA | CASSPGDEQFF | TGCGCCAGCAGCCCGGGGGATGAGCAGTTCTTC
few | TRBJ1-6 | TRBV14 | NA | CASSQERPESSYNSPLHF | TGTGCCAGCAGCCAAGAAAGACCGGAGAGCTCCTATAATTCACCCCTCCACTTT
NA | TRBJ2-5 | TRBV20-1 | TRBD2 | CSASTSGTETQYF | TGCAGTGCTAGTACTAGCGGGACTGAAACCCAGTACTTC
NA | TRBJ2-7 | TRBV30 | TRBD2 | CAWSEGLASNEQYF | TGTGCCTGGAGTGAGGGACTAGCGTCCAACGAGCAGTACTTC
NA | TRBJ2-7 | TRBV28 | NA | CASSKTGYYEQYF | TGTGCCAGCAGCAAGACTGGTTACTACGAGCAGTACTTC
NA | TRBJ2-1 | TRBV5-8 | TRBD2 | CASSPQGLAGLYNEQFF | TGTGCCAGCAGCCCCCAGGGACTAGCGGGACTTTACAATGAGCAGTTCTTC
NA | TRBJ2-1 | TRBV30 | TRBD2 | CAWSFFAGRATYNEQFF | TGTGCCTGGAGTTTCTTTGCCGGGAGGGCCACCTACAATGAGCAGTTCTTC
NA | TRBJ2-5 | TRBV2 | TRBD1 | CASRQGLQETQYF | TGTGCCAGCAGACAGGGGCTACAAGAGACCCAGTACTTC
NA | TRBJ1-6 | TRBV2 | NA | CASRADSNSPLHF | TGTGCCAGCAGGGCGGACAGTAATTCACCCCTCCACTTT
NA | TRBJ2-1 | TRBV7-3 | NA | CASSLTPAPGNEQFF | TGTGCCAGCAGCTTAACCCCGGCTCCGGGGAATGAGCAGTTCTTC
NA | TRBJ1-4 | TRBV28 | NA | CASSITGLEGEKLFF | TGTGCCAGCAGTATAACAGGGTTAGAAGGTGAAAAACTGTTTTTT
once | TRBJ1-2 | TRBV6-6 | TRBD1 | CASSQGTGASGYTF | TGTGCCAGCAGTCAAGGGACAGGAGCGAGTGGCTACACCTTC
NA | TRBJ1-5 | TRBV2 | NA | CASSGKTETRSPQHF | TGTGCCAGCAGTGGGAAGACAGAAACCCGGTCGCCCCAGCATTTT
NA | TRBJ1-4 | TRBV27 | TRBD1 | CASGTGTGWEKLFF | TGTGCCAGTGGTACCGGGACAGGGTGGGAAAAACTGTTTTTT
once | TRBJ2-7 | TRBV29-1 | TRBD2 | CSVAGTSRSYEQYF | TGCAGCGTCGCCGGGACTAGCAGATCCTACGAGCAGTACTTC
NA | TRBJ2-7 | TRBV4-3 | NA | CASSQTASEGEQYF | TGCGCCAGCAGCCAGACGGCTAGCGAGGGGGAGCAGTACTTC
few | TRBJ1-1 | TRBV5-1 | TRBD1 | CASSFGTANTEAFF | TGCGCCAGCAGCTTCGGGACAGCGAACACTGAAGCTTTCTTT
NA | TRBJ2-7 | TRBV10-3 | NA | CAAGGQGPYEQYF | TGTGCCGCGGGGGGACAGGGCCCCTACGAGCAGTACTTC
NA | TRBJ1-5 | TRBV2 | NA | CASSEERGYQPQHF | TGTGCCAGCAGTGAAGAGCGGGGCTATCAGCCCCAGCATTTT
NA | TRBJ1-6 | TRBV28 | NA | CAISPPLHF | TGTGCTATCTCCCCCCCCCTCCACTTT